This T cell receptor (beta chain) stems from a study of cytomegalovirus exposure and HLA in healthy donors. V was cut by 1 base and J by 5 bases, with 11 bases left in between. This CDR3 region has 14 residues. CDR1 SGHVS and CDR2 FQNEAQ come from the germline V gene. A single count supports this clone. Vbeta (60) and Jbeta (13) primers were used in the PCR. The data were produced by immunoSEQ multiplex PCR, yet TCRdb's version contains in-frame clones alone and is incomplete. The table has about 120,000 clones, over 65% seen once. The receptor was isolated from a man aged 25-40 years in good health and CMV-seronegative. This chain uses TRBV7-8 with TRBJ1-2; D gene ambiguous. Material: PBMCs. The CDR3, as DNA: TGTGCCAGCAGCTTAGGTCGTCAGGATTATGGCTACACCTTC. This translates into CASSLGRQDYGYTF.